These T cell receptor beta chains were read from a single sample in a study of T-cell memory formation after mild COVID-19. TCRdb reanalysed the 5' RACE reads using MiXCR and keeps one entry per CDR3 protein. This sample has 300,000 to 350,000 distinct CDR3 sequences; roughly an eighth occur once, and the top ten carry around a fifth. The sample taken for sequencing was PBMCs or a T cell subset sorted from them (not recorded which). The receptor source for this set is a man younger than 30 who had mild COVID-19 (a few samples of this study predate the infection). Cell type and time point are not known. CDR3s include the opening cysteine and the closing phenylalanine or tryptophan. A row's size may be missing; if present it is once, few, many or a size class.

TRBJ2-1 | TRBV5-1 | few | CASSFGSRSTQQFF
TRBJ1-1 | TRBV6-6 | few | CASSRALQNSEAFF
TRBJ2-3 | TRBV10-2 | few | CASSESGTSTDTQYF
TRBJ2-7 | TRBV6-2/TRBV6-3 | - | CASSIDGFSYEQYF
TRBJ1-2 | TRBV7-9 | few | CASSLSVGYTF
TRBJ1-6 | TRBV20-1 | - | CSARLGYANSPLHF
TRBJ2-2 | TRBV9 | - | CASSVDGGNGELFF
TRBJ1-1 | TRBV7-9 | few | CASSFSARTEAFF
TRBJ1-5 | TRBV7-6 | many | CASSMGGNQPQHF
TRBJ1-2 | TRBV5-5 | few | CASSPVELIGYTF
TRBJ1-5 | TRBV12-3/TRBV12-4 | few | CASTTGTLHQPQHF
TRBJ2-3 | TRBV12-3/TRBV12-4 | - | CASTSGGMGTDTQYF
TRBJ2-1 | TRBV11-3 | many | CASSLEQGGSSSYNEQFF
TRBJ2-5 | TRBV4-3 | - | CASSQDRLAGGMETQYF
TRBJ2-3 | TRBV7-2 | - | CASSLVEALKSADTQYF
TRBJ2-3 | TRBV2 | once | CASSRGRPLETQYF
TRBJ1-2 | TRBV4-3 | few | CASSQSRQGISGYTF
TRBJ2-7 | TRBV7-3 | few | CASMGVHEQYF
TRBJ2-2 | TRBV6-2/TRBV6-3 | few | CASAADRGSRELFF
TRBJ2-3 | TRBV11-2 | - | CASSLFSGGTDTQYF
TRBJ2-1 | TRBV5-1 | - | CASSTPLAGGQYNEQFF
TRBJ2-1 | TRBV7-9 | many | CASSSGASSYNEQFF
TRBJ2-7 | TRBV6-6 | - | CASSPPPGGGSYEQYF
TRBJ1-1 | TRBV7-2 | few | CASSFRSMNTEAFF
TRBJ2-5 | TRBV6-2/TRBV6-3 | - | CASAVLAPKETQYF
TRBJ1-6 | TRBV25-1 | - | CASSEYDRAISPLHF
TRBJ1-2 | TRBV10-3 | - | CAISRQDNYGYTF
TRBJ2-7 | TRBV29-1 | few | CSVAEGGEQYF
TRBJ2-5 | TRBV11-2 | few | CASSLDYLSPLDQETQYF
TRBJ2-7 | TRBV7-9 | few | CAGSSTGLGEQYF
TRBJ2-1 | TRBV5-1 | few | CASSLIPGTSYNEQFF
TRBJ1-2 | TRBV4-3 | few | CASSQDAGAISGYTF
TRBJ1-2 | TRBV4-1 | few | CASSQAPTSNGYTF
TRBJ2-3 | TRBV4-3 | few | CASSQLGGVADTQYF
TRBJ2-1 | TRBV6-6 | - | CASSYSQVYNEQFF
TRBJ1-2 | TRBV7-2 | - | CASSPLLFRDNQIYGYTF